This entry concerns a single T cell receptor beta chain. As handled by the study authors: Amplification of reference gene primers provided the estimated nucleated cell counts. TCRdb keeps only in-frame clones here, not all; method: immunoSEQ multiplex PCR. V and J calls and clone size are as listed in that table; D and trimming were resolved from the DNA. This table holds under 90,000 clones, roughly three quarters found once. The CDR3 is made up of 17 amino acids. CDR1 and CDR2 from the germline V gene are MNHEY and SVGEGT. The V gene end was trimmed by 6 bases and the J gene end by 10 bases; junction bases not matched to a gene: 19. This entry is derived from a study of blood T cell repertoires in COVID-19. Study information: Sites in the United States, Italy and Spain provided acute and convalescent COVID-19 samples. Sources were T cells, B-cell-depleted T cells, or PBMCs; the material itself was cDNA or gDNA.

The receptor was isolated from a human donor in a cohort sampled during active COVID-19. The specimen was peripheral blood. The chain couples TRBV6-2 or TRBV6-3 to TRBJ2-1; TRBD2 matches at 9 bases. CDR3 nucleotide sequence: TGTGCCAGCAGCCGCTGGGGGACTAGCCTAAAAATTGCGGAGCAGTTCTTC. This gives the protein CASSRWGTSLKIAEQFF.